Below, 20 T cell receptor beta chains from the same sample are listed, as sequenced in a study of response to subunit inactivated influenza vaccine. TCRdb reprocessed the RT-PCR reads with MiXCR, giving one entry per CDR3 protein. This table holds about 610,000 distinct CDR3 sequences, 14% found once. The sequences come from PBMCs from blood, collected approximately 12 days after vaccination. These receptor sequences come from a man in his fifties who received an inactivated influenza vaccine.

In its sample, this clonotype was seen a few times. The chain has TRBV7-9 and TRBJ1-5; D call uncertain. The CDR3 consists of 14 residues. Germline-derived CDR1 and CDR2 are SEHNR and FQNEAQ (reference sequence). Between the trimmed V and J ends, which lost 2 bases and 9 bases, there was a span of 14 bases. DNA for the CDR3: TGTGCCAGCAGCTTATCGCAGGCCGTCGGGCCCCAGCATTTT. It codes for CASSLSQAVGPQHF.

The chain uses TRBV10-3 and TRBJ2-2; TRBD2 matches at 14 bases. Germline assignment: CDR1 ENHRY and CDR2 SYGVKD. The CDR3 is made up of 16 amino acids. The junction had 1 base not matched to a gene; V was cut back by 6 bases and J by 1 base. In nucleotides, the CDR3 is TGTGCCATCAGAGGGACTAGCGGGAGGAACACCGGGGAGCTGTTTTTT. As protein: CAIRGTSGRNTGELFF.

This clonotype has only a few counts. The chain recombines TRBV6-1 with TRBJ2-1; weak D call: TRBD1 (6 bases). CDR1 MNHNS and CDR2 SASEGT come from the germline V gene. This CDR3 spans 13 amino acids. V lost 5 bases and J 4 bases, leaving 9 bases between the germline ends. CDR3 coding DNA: TGTGCCAGCAGTACGACAGGATACAATGAGCAGTTCTTC. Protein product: CASSTTGYNEQFF.

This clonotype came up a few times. CDR3: CASSFHSGRAAGNEQFF. In DNA, the CDR3 is TGTGCCAGCAGCTTTCACAGCGGGAGGGCCGCGGGTAATGAGCAGTTCTTC. The gene calls are TRBV7-9 and TRBJ2-1; 10 nucleotides line up with TRBD2. CDR3 size: 17 residues. Germline trimming cut 3 bases from V and 7 bases from J; bases unmatched to any gene: 12. The germline V gene has CDR1 SEHNR and CDR2 FQNEAQ (reference sequence).

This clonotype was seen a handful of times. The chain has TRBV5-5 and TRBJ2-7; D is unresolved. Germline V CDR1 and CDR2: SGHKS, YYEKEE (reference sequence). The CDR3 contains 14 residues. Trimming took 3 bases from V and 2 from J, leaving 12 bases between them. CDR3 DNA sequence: TGTGCCAGCAGCTCCCGGTTCGGCCCCTACGAGCAGTACTTC. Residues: CASSSRFGPYEQYF.

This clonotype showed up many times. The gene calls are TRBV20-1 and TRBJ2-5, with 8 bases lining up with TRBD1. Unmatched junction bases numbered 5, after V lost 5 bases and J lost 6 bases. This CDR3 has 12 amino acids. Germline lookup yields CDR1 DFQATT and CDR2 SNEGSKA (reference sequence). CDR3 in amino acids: CSAHRGSKTQYF. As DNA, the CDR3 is TGCAGTGCTCACAGGGGGAGTAAGACCCAGTACTTC.

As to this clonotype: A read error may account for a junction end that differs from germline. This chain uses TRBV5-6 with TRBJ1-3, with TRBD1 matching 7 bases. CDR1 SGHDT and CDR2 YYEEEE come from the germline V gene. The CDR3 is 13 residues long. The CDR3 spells CASSQDRTDTISF. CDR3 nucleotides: TGTGCCAGCAGCCAGGACAGGACAGACACCATATCTTTT.

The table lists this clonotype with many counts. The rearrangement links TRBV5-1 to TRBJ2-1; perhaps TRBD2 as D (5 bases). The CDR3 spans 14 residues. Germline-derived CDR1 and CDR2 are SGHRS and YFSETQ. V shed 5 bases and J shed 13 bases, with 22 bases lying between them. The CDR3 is CASRPSSGGRSQFF. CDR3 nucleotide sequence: TGCGCCAGCAGACCGAGCAGCGGTGGCAGGTCTCAGTTCTTC.

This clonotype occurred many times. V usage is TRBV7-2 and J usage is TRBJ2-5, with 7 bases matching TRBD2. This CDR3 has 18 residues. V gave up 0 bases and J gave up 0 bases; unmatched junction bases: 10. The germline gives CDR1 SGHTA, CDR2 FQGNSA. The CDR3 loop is CASSLAHGGSLYQETQYF. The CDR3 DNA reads TGTGCCAGCAGCTTAGCGCATGGCGGGAGCCTGTACCAAGAGACCCAGTACTTC.

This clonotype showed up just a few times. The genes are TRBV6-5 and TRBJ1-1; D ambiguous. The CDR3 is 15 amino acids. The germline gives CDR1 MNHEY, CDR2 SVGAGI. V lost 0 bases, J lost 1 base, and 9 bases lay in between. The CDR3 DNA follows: TGTGCCAGCAGTTACTCGGTCGAGCGGAACACTGAAGCTTTCTTT. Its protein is CASSYSVERNTEAFF.

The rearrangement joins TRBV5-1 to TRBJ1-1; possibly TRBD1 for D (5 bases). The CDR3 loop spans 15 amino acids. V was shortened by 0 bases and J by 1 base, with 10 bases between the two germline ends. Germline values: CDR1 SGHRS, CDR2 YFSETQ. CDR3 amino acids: CASSLASGTNTEAFF. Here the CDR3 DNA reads TGCGCCAGCAGCTTGGCTTCGGGGACGAACACTGAAGCTTTCTTT.

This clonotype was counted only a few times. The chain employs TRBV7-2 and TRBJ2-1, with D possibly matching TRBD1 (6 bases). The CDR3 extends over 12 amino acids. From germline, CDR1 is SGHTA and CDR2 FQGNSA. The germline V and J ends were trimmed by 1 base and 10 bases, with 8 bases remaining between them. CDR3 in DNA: TGTGCCAGCAGCTTAGTAGGGGGAGAGCAGTTCTTC. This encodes CASSLVGGEQFF.

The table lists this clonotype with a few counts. CDR3 sequence reads: CASSRSGGGTDTQYF. The CDR3 DNA reads as TGCGCCAGCAGCCGGTCAGGGGGAGGCACAGATACGCAGTATTTT. The rearrangement uses TRBV4-1 and TRBJ2-3, with 7 bases matching TRBD1. The germline gives CDR1 MGHRA, CDR2 YSYEKL. V lost 4 bases, J lost 1 base, and 5 bases stayed unmatched. CDR3 length: 15 residues.

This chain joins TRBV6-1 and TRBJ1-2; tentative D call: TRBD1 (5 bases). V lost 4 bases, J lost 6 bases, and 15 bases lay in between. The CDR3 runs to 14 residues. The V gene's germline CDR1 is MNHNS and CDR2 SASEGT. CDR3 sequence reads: CASSGQRWGHGYTF. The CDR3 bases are TGTGCCAGCAGTGGACAGAGGTGGGGCCATGGCTACACCTTC.

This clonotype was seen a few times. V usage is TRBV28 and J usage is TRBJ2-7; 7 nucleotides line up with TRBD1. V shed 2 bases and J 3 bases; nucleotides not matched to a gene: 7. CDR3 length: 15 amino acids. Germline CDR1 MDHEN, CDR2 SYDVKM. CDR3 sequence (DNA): TGTGCCAGCAGTTTACCGGACAGGTTATTCTACGAGCAGTACTTC. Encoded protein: CASSLPDRLFYEQYF.

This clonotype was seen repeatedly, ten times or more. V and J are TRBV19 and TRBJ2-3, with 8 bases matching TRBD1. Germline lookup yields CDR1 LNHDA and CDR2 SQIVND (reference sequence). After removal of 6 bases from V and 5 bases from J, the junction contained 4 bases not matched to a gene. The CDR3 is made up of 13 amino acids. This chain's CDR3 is CASSLDRGDTQYF. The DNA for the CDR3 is TGTGCCAGTAGCCTTGACAGGGGAGATACGCAGTATTTT.

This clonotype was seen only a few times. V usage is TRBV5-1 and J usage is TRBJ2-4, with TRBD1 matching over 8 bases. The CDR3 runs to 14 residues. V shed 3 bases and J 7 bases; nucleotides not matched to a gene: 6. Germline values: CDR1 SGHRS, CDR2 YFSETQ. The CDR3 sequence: CASSSRTGYNIQYF. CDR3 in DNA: TGCGCCAGCAGCTCCAGGACAGGGTACAACATTCAGTACTTC.

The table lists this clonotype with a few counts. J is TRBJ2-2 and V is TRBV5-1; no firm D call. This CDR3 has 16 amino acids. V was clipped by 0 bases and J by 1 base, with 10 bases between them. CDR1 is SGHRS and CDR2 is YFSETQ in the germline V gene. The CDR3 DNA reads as TGCGCCAGCAGCTTGGCCGGTGCAGAGAACACCGGGGAGCTGTTTTTT. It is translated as CASSLAGAENTGELFF.

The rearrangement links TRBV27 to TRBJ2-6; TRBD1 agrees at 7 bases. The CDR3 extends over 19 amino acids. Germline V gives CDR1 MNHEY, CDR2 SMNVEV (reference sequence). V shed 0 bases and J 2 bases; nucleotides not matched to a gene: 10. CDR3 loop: CASSLSGTESIAGANVLTF. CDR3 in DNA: TGTGCCAGCAGTTTATCAGGGACAGAAAGTATCGCTGGGGCCAACGTCCTGACTTTC. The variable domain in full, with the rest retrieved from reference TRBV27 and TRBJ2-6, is EAQVTQNPRYLITVTGKKLTVTCSQNMNHEYMSWYRQDPGLGLRQIYYSMNVEVTDKGDVPEGYKVSRKEKRNFPLILESPSPNQTSLYFCASSLSGTESIAGANVLTFGAGSRLTVL.

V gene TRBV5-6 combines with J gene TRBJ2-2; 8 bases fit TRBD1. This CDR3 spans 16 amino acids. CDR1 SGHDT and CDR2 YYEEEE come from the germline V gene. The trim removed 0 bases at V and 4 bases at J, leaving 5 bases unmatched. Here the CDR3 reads CASSLVPGGSTGELFF. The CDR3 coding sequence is TGTGCCAGCAGCTTGGTTCCAGGGGGCAGCACCGGGGAGCTGTTTTTT.